These T cell receptor beta chains were read from a single sample in a study of blood T cell repertoires in COVID-19. This table comes from immunoSEQ multiplex PCR, and its TCRdb copy is limited to in-frame clones, with some not included. The data hold 85,000 to 130,000 clones, with over 80% observed a single time. Sequencing was done on a sample of peripheral blood. These receptors were taken from a man aged 45-65 years with acute or convalescent COVID-19. Each CDR3 is given with its conserved first and last residue. The order of the fields is J gene, V gene, D gene, clone size, CDR3 DNA, CDR3 protein. D genes are given only for firm matches. Where a row states a size, it is once, few, many or the class of an expanded clone; other rows omit it.

J gene: TRBJ2-5; V gene: TRBV25-1; D gene: .; clone size: .; CDR3 DNA: TGTGCCAGCAGTGGGAGGAGCCTGGGGACCCAGTACTTC; CDR3 protein: CASSGRSLGTQYF
J gene: TRBJ1-2; V gene: TRBV30; D gene: .; clone size: few; CDR3 DNA: TGTGCCTGGAGGCCCGACAGAGCTAACTATGGCTACACCTTC; CDR3 protein: CAWRPDRANYGYTF
J gene: TRBJ2-1; V gene: TRBV30; D gene: TRBD2; clone size: .; CDR3 DNA: TGTGCCTGGGCGGGAGGGCCGTATGGTGAGCAGTTCTTC; CDR3 protein: CAWAGGPYGEQFF
J gene: TRBJ2-1; V gene: TRBV6-5; D gene: TRBD1; clone size: .; CDR3 DNA: TGTGCCAGCAGAGCAGGGGGTCGGATGTCCAATGAGCAGTTCTTC; CDR3 protein: CASRAGGRMSNEQFF
J gene: TRBJ1-2; V gene: TRBV3-1/TRBV3-2; D gene: .; clone size: .; CDR3 DNA: TGTGCCAGCAGCCAGGGAGCGTCGGGGGGCTACACCTTC; CDR3 protein: CASSQGASGGYTF
J gene: TRBJ2-5; V gene: TRBV5-1; D gene: TRBD1; clone size: few; CDR3 DNA: TGCGCCAGCAGCTCGCTTGGACAGGACCAAGAGACCCAGTACTTC; CDR3 protein: CASSSLGQDQETQYF
J gene: TRBJ2-1; V gene: TRBV2; D gene: TRBD2; clone size: .; CDR3 DNA: TGTGCCAGCAGGCCCACTAGCGGGAATTACAATGAGCAGTTCTTC; CDR3 protein: CASRPTSGNYNEQFF
J gene: TRBJ1-3; V gene: TRBV2; D gene: TRBD1; clone size: .; CDR3 DNA: TGTGCCAGCAGACAGGGGGCTGGAAACACCATATATTTT; CDR3 protein: CASRQGAGNTIYF
J gene: TRBJ1-6; V gene: TRBV7-9; D gene: .; clone size: .; CDR3 DNA: TGTGCCAGCAGCTTAATACAGGATAATTCACCCCTCCACTTT; CDR3 protein: CASSLIQDNSPLHF
J gene: TRBJ2-7; V gene: TRBV14; D gene: .; clone size: .; CDR3 DNA: TGTGCCAGCAGCCAAGTGCGGGGAGGCTACTACGAGCAGTACTTC; CDR3 protein: CASSQVRGGYYEQYF
J gene: TRBJ2-2; V gene: TRBV5-4; D gene: .; clone size: .; CDR3 DNA: TGTGCCAGCAGCTCCCCATCGGAGGGCACCGGGGAGCTGTTTTTT; CDR3 protein: CASSSPSEGTGELFF
J gene: TRBJ2-7; V gene: TRBV15; D gene: TRBD2; clone size: .; CDR3 DNA: TGTGCCACCAGCAAGAGAGGGAGCGGGAGTTCCGACTACGAGCAGTACTTC; CDR3 protein: CATSKRGSGSSDYEQYF
J gene: TRBJ2-1; V gene: TRBV11-2; D gene: TRBD2; clone size: .; CDR3 DNA: TGTGCCAGCACCAGTTCTAGCGGGAGTATCTCCTACAATGAGCAGTTCTTC; CDR3 protein: CASTSSSGSISYNEQFF
J gene: TRBJ1-5; V gene: TRBV6-1; D gene: .; clone size: .; CDR3 DNA: TGTGCCAGCAGTGAGACACAGGGCTGGGGCAATCAGCCCCAGCATTTT; CDR3 protein: CASSETQGWGNQPQHF
J gene: TRBJ2-3; V gene: TRBV2; D gene: .; clone size: .; CDR3 DNA: TGTGCCAGTCGACTAGGAACGCAGTATTTT; CDR3 protein: CASRLGTQYF
J gene: TRBJ2-7; V gene: TRBV10-2; D gene: TRBD1; clone size: .; CDR3 DNA: TGCGCCAGCAGTAAACAGGGGGCGGCCTACGAGCAGTACTTC; CDR3 protein: CASSKQGAAYEQYF
J gene: TRBJ2-7; V gene: TRBV5-6; D gene: .; clone size: .; CDR3 DNA: TGTGCCAGCAGCACCGGAGGGTCCTACGAGCAGTACTTC; CDR3 protein: CASSTGGSYEQYF
J gene: TRBJ2-1; V gene: TRBV7-2; D gene: TRBD1; clone size: .; CDR3 DNA: TGTGCCAGCAGCTTCGACAGGGATGATGAGCAGTTCTTC; CDR3 protein: CASSFDRDDEQFF
J gene: TRBJ2-7; V gene: TRBV11-2; D gene: TRBD2; clone size: .; CDR3 DNA: TGTGCCAGCAGCCCGCTAGCGGGAGCCTACGAGCAGTACTTC; CDR3 protein: CASSPLAGAYEQYF
J gene: TRBJ2-7; V gene: TRBV12-3/TRBV12-4; D gene: .; clone size: .; CDR3 DNA: TGTGCCAGCATGAGGGGGAAAAGCTACGAGCAGTACTTC; CDR3 protein: CASMRGKSYEQYF
J gene: TRBJ1-3; V gene: TRBV2; D gene: .; clone size: .; CDR3 DNA: TGTGCCAGCAGGACGGGATCCTCTGGAAACACCATATATTTT; CDR3 protein: CASRTGSSGNTIYF
J gene: TRBJ1-4; V gene: TRBV7-9; D gene: .; clone size: few; CDR3 DNA: TGTGCCAGCAGCCCCGGACAGCGGGAAAAACTGTTTTTT; CDR3 protein: CASSPGQREKLFF
J gene: TRBJ1-1; V gene: TRBV5-1; D gene: TRBD1; clone size: .; CDR3 DNA: TGCGCCAGCAGCGTACAGGGGATGACTGAAGCTTTCTTT; CDR3 protein: CASSVQGMTEAFF
J gene: TRBJ2-1; V gene: TRBV5-4; D gene: TRBD1; clone size: .; CDR3 DNA: TGTGCCAGCAGCTCCCGGGACAGGGCCTTCTACAATGAGCAGTTCTTC; CDR3 protein: CASSSRDRAFYNEQFF
J gene: TRBJ2-3; V gene: TRBV5-1; D gene: .; clone size: .; CDR3 DNA: TGCGCCAGCAGCTTGGTTGGACAGCCCACAGATACGCAGTATTTT; CDR3 protein: CASSLVGQPTDTQYF
J gene: TRBJ2-5; V gene: TRBV14; D gene: .; clone size: .; CDR3 DNA: TGTGCCAGCAGCCAAGGGCGGAGGGTTGAAGAGACCCAGTACTTC; CDR3 protein: CASSQGRRVEETQYF
J gene: TRBJ2-1; V gene: TRBV5-1; D gene: TRBD1; clone size: .; CDR3 DNA: TGCGCCAGCAGCCGGGGACAGGGCGGCGCCTACAATGAGCAGTTCTTC; CDR3 protein: CASSRGQGGAYNEQFF
J gene: TRBJ1-2; V gene: TRBV18; D gene: .; clone size: once; CDR3 DNA: TGTGCCAGCTCACCACCTTCTCAGGGCGTATTTGGTGGCTACACCTTC; CDR3 protein: CASSPPSQGVFGGYTF
J gene: TRBJ1-2; V gene: TRBV28; D gene: .; clone size: .; CDR3 DNA: TGTGCCAGCAGTTTCGGAGGGGATGGCTACACCTTC; CDR3 protein: CASSFGGDGYTF
J gene: TRBJ1-5; V gene: TRBV28; D gene: TRBD1; clone size: .; CDR3 DNA: TGTGCCAGCAGTTGGGGACAGGGGGCGGGACAGCCCCAGCATTTT; CDR3 protein: CASSWGQGAGQPQHF
J gene: TRBJ2-4; V gene: TRBV28; D gene: .; clone size: .; CDR3 DNA: TGTGCCAGCAACCGGAGGGGCGCTAAAAACATTCAGTACTTC; CDR3 protein: CASNRRGAKNIQYF
J gene: TRBJ1-5; V gene: TRBV19; D gene: TRBD1; clone size: .; CDR3 DNA: TGTGCCAGTAGTAAAAACAGGGGGTTCAATCAGCCCCAGCATTTT; CDR3 protein: CASSKNRGFNQPQHF
J gene: TRBJ2-3; V gene: TRBV11-2; D gene: TRBD2; clone size: .; CDR3 DNA: TGTGCCAGCAGCTTCCGCCCGGGACTAGTAGCAGATACGCAGTATTTT; CDR3 protein: CASSFRPGLVADTQYF
J gene: TRBJ2-1; V gene: TRBV19; D gene: TRBD2; clone size: .; CDR3 DNA: TGTGCCAGTAGTAGACTAGCGGGAGGTTTTGGTGAGCAGTTCTTC; CDR3 protein: CASSRLAGGFGEQFF
J gene: TRBJ2-7; V gene: TRBV5-1; D gene: TRBD2; clone size: .; CDR3 DNA: TGCGCCAGCTTCGCTACGCGGGGGGAGCAGTACTTC; CDR3 protein: CASFATRGEQYF
J gene: TRBJ2-2; V gene: TRBV2; D gene: TRBD1; clone size: .; CDR3 DNA: TGTGCCAGCGGGGGACAGGGTATCACCGGGGAGCTGTTTTTT; CDR3 protein: CASGGQGITGELFF
J gene: TRBJ2-7; V gene: TRBV7-9; D gene: .; clone size: few; CDR3 DNA: TGTGCCAGCAGCTTCGGGACAATCTACGAGCAGTACTTC; CDR3 protein: CASSFGTIYEQYF
J gene: TRBJ1-6; V gene: TRBV7-9; D gene: .; clone size: few; CDR3 DNA: TGTGCCAGCAGCTTACACAGGGATAATTCACCCCTCCACTTT; CDR3 protein: CASSLHRDNSPLHF
J gene: TRBJ2-1; V gene: TRBV19; D gene: TRBD2; clone size: .; CDR3 DNA: TGTGCCAGTAGGCTAGGGACTAGCAGCTACAATGAGCAGTTCTTC; CDR3 protein: CASRLGTSSYNEQFF
J gene: TRBJ2-3; V gene: TRBV11-2; D gene: .; clone size: .; CDR3 DNA: TGTGCCAGCAGCTTAGAGGGCGGGAGCACAGATACGCAGTATTTT; CDR3 protein: CASSLEGGSTDTQYF
J gene: TRBJ2-4; V gene: TRBV14; D gene: .; clone size: .; CDR3 DNA: TGTGCCAGCAGCCAAGGGGCAGGGAACATTCAGTACTTC; CDR3 protein: CASSQGAGNIQYF
J gene: TRBJ1-4; V gene: TRBV2; D gene: TRBD1; clone size: .; CDR3 DNA: TGTGCCAGCACCCCGCGACAGGGGGCACGAATAGGAGAAAAACTGTTTTTT; CDR3 protein: CASTPRQGARIGEKLFF
J gene: TRBJ1-1; V gene: TRBV6-1; D gene: .; clone size: once; CDR3 DNA: TGTGCCAGCAGTGAAGGCGGTGGCACTGAAGCTTTCTTT; CDR3 protein: CASSEGGGTEAFF
J gene: TRBJ2-3; V gene: TRBV15; D gene: .; clone size: .; CDR3 DNA: TGTGCCACCAGCAACAGGGTCCTCACAGATACGCAGTATTTT; CDR3 protein: CATSNRVLTDTQYF
J gene: TRBJ2-2; V gene: TRBV2; D gene: TRBD2; clone size: once; CDR3 DNA: TGTGCCAGCAGTGGGGCGGGGGGCACCGGGGAGCTGTTTTTT; CDR3 protein: CASSGAGGTGELFF
J gene: TRBJ2-7; V gene: TRBV2; D gene: TRBD2; clone size: .; CDR3 DNA: TGTGCCAGCAGTACGGGACTAGCGAGGTACGAGCAGTACTTC; CDR3 protein: CASSTGLARYEQYF
J gene: TRBJ2-5; V gene: TRBV15; D gene: .; clone size: once; CDR3 DNA: TGTGCCACCAGCAGAGGTCGGACTCGGATGGTAGAGACCCAGTACTTC; CDR3 protein: CATSRGRTRMVETQYF
J gene: TRBJ1-2; V gene: TRBV16; D gene: .; clone size: few; CDR3 DNA: TGTGCCAGCAGCCAAGTGACAGGCAGCTACACCTTC; CDR3 protein: CASSQVTGSYTF
J gene: TRBJ2-7; V gene: TRBV28; D gene: TRBD2; clone size: .; CDR3 DNA: TGTGCCAGCAGTTTTCCGAGACTAGCGGGAGTTTACTCCTACGAGCAGTACTTC; CDR3 protein: CASSFPRLAGVYSYEQYF
J gene: TRBJ1-4; V gene: TRBV27; D gene: TRBD1; clone size: few; CDR3 DNA: TGTGCCAGCAAAGAGGGACAGGGGAGTGAAAAACTGTTTTTT; CDR3 protein: CASKEGQGSEKLFF
J gene: TRBJ1-6; V gene: TRBV2; D gene: .; clone size: .; CDR3 DNA: TGTGCCAGCAGTGAACGGGTAGGGGCACGGTCACCCCTCCACTTT; CDR3 protein: CASSERVGARSPLHF
J gene: TRBJ1-2; V gene: TRBV5-1; D gene: TRBD1; clone size: .; CDR3 DNA: TGCGCCAGCAGCATCGGGACAGGAGTTTTAGTGGACTATGGCTACACCTTC; CDR3 protein: CASSIGTGVLVDYGYTF
J gene: TRBJ2-7; V gene: TRBV28; D gene: TRBD2; clone size: .; CDR3 DNA: TGTGCCAGCAGTTCCAGGACTAGCGGGAGCTACGAGCAGTACTTC; CDR3 protein: CASSSRTSGSYEQYF
J gene: TRBJ2-7; V gene: TRBV5-4; D gene: TRBD2; clone size: .; CDR3 DNA: TGTGCCAGCAGCTTGGGTTCGTCTAGCGGGTCCTACGAGCAGTACTTC; CDR3 protein: CASSLGSSSGSYEQYF
J gene: TRBJ2-7; V gene: TRBV12-3/TRBV12-4; D gene: TRBD1; clone size: .; CDR3 DNA: TGTGCCAGCAGTTTTACAGGGGTGGACGAGCAGTACTTC; CDR3 protein: CASSFTGVDEQYF